A selection of T cell receptor beta chains follows, all from one sample in a study of human T cells and chemical hapten exposure. Using its own MiXCR run on the RACE reads, TCRdb lists one record per CDR3 protein. Of fewer than 70,000 distinct CDR3 sequences in the sample, about 7% were seen once. Sequencing was performed on whole blood, taken in connection with sensitization to the hapten diphenylcyclopropenone (DPC). Receptors originate from a woman aged 25 to 39 with alopecia areata. Some clones in this sample may be carry-over from other donors' samples. Each CDR3 is given with its conserved first and last residue. The D gene is left open where the match is weak. Expanded clones are given a class, and other clones once, few, many or no size at all.

cdr3_aa	cdr3_nt	clone_size	d_call	v_call	j_call
CASTRASGGGNNEQFF	TGTGCCAGCACGAGGGCTAGCGGGGGGGGAAACAATGAGCAGTTCTTC	-	TRBD2	TRBV6-1	TRBJ2-1
CSAKGGDEKLFF	TGCAGCGCTAAGGGGGGCGACGAAAAACTGTTTTTT	many	-	TRBV29-1	TRBJ1-4
CASMRESGGAGADTQYF	TGTGCCAGCATGAGGGAAAGCGGGGGGGCCGGGGCAGATACGCAGTATTTT	few	TRBD2	TRBV6-2/TRBV6-3	TRBJ2-3
CASSPGQGSYNSPLHF	TGCGCCAGCAGCCCGGGACAGGGTTCCTATAATTCACCCCTCCACTTT	many	TRBD1	TRBV5-1	TRBJ1-6
CASSRDRASYTF	TGTGCCAGCAGCCGGGACAGGGCGAGCTACACCTTC	many	TRBD1	TRBV27	TRBJ1-2
CASSDGQGADTQYF	TGTGCCAGCAGTGACGGACAGGGGGCAGATACGCAGTATTTT	many	TRBD1	TRBV6-4	TRBJ2-3
CASSQGATNEKLFF	TGTGCCAGCAGCCAGGGTGCAACTAATGAAAAACTGTTTTTT	many	-	TRBV25-1	TRBJ1-4
CATSRDEAETNTEAFF	TGTGCCACCAGCAGAGATGAGGCAGAGACGAACACTGAAGCTTTCTTT	many	-	TRBV15	TRBJ1-1
CASSRPPGGIQYF	TGTGCCAGCAGCCGACCTCCTGGCGGCATTCAGTACTTC	many	-	TRBV6-2/TRBV6-3	TRBJ2-4
CSARDVVASGGHEQFF	TGCAGTGCTAGAGATGTGGTGGCTAGCGGGGGACATGAGCAGTTCTTC	many	TRBD2	TRBV20-1	TRBJ2-1
CASSLVFRDTPNYGYTF	TGTGCCAGCAGCTTAGTCTTCCGGGACACTCCTAACTATGGCTACACCTTC	few	-	TRBV7-8	TRBJ1-2
CASSSGTSGATYEQYF	TGTGCCAGCAGCTCAGGGACTAGCGGGGCCACCTACGAGCAGTACTTC	many	TRBD2	TRBV7-9	TRBJ2-7
CASSGGTREFETQYF	TGTGCCAGCAGCGGGGGTACGCGGGAGTTTGAGACCCAGTACTTC	many	TRBD2	TRBV11-1	TRBJ2-5
CSGVAGLGTEAFF	TGCAGCGGTGTCGCAGGGTTGGGCACTGAAGCTTTCTTT	few	-	TRBV29-1	TRBJ1-1
CAPGGGYEQYF	TGTGCCCCCGGGGGTGGCTACGAGCAGTACTTC	-	-	TRBV24-1	TRBJ2-7
CSARALWDQPQHF	TGCAGTGCTAGAGCCCTCTGGGATCAGCCCCAGCATTTT	many	-	TRBV20-1	TRBJ1-5
CASSGTGYTDTQYF	TGTGCCAGCAGTGGTACGGGATACACAGATACGCAGTATTTT	many	-	TRBV2	TRBJ2-3
CASSYRGQGRTNEKLFF	TGTGCCAGCAGTTATCGCGGACAGGGAAGAACTAATGAAAAACTGTTTTTT	many	TRBD1	TRBV6-6	TRBJ1-4
CSARFLTAREQFF	TGCAGTGCTAGATTCTTGACAGCGAGGGAGCAGTTCTTC	many	-	TRBV20-1	TRBJ2-1
CASSFGVAGANVLTF	TGTGCCAGCAGCTTCGGGGTAGCTGGGGCCAACGTCCTGACTTTC	many	-	TRBV11-1	TRBJ2-6
CASSYWIQYGYTF	TGTGCCAGCAGTTACTGGATCCAGTATGGCTACACCTTC	-	-	TRBV6-2/TRBV6-3	TRBJ1-2
CASSQGDRALTQYF	TGTGCCAGCAGCCAAGGGGACAGGGCCCTAACGCAGTATTTT	many	TRBD1	TRBV3-1	TRBJ2-3
CASSTTVAGELFF	TGTGCCAGCAGCACCACCGTAGCCGGGGAGCTGTTTTTT	-	-	TRBV5-5	TRBJ2-2
CAISDYSYNSPLHF	TGTGCCATCAGCGACTACTCCTATAATTCACCCCTCCACTTT	many	-	TRBV10-3	TRBJ1-6
CSARNPRDRDHEQYF	TGCAGTGCTAGAAACCCCCGGGACAGGGACCACGAGCAGTACTTC	many	TRBD1	TRBV20-1	TRBJ2-7
CASSPTGPGNTIYF	TGTGCCAGCAGTCCTACAGGGCCTGGAAACACCATATATTTT	many	-	TRBV6-5	TRBJ1-3
CSVVSLANYGYTF	TGCAGCGTTGTTTCTCTTGCAAACTATGGCTACACCTTC	-	-	TRBV29-1	TRBJ1-2
CASSLSASGGHNEQFF	TGTGCCAGCAGTTTATCGGCTAGCGGGGGACACAATGAGCAGTTCTTC	many	TRBD2	TRBV12-3/TRBV12-4	TRBJ2-1
CAIRDRANYGYTF	TGTGCCATCAGAGACAGGGCAAACTATGGCTACACCTTC	many	TRBD1	TRBV10-3	TRBJ1-2
CASTPTGGYAYEQYF	TGTGCCAGCACCCCGACAGGGGGGTATGCCTACGAGCAGTACTTC	many	TRBD1	TRBV12-3/TRBV12-4	TRBJ2-7
CASSLESGNTIYF	TGTGCCAGCAGCTTAGAGTCTGGAAACACCATATATTTT	many	-	TRBV7-9	TRBJ1-3
CASSLGGRNTIYF	TGTGCCAGCAGCTTAGGGGGACGAAACACCATATATTTT	-	-	TRBV7-6	TRBJ1-3
CASSSVGRRQPQHF	TGTGCCAGCAGTTCAGTGGGCAGGAGGCAGCCCCAGCATTTT	few	-	TRBV27	TRBJ1-5
CASSLTGRTSTDTQYF	TGTGCCAGCAGCCTTACTGGACGGACTAGCACAGATACGCAGTATTTT	many	-	TRBV5-4	TRBJ2-3
CASSQEGHSYGYTF	TGTGCCAGCAGCCAAGAGGGGCATTCCTATGGCTACACCTTC	many	-	TRBV3-1	TRBJ1-2
CSARLPGQALGEQYF	TGCAGTGCTAGACTCCCGGGACAGGCTCTCGGCGAGCAGTACTTC	few	TRBD1	TRBV20-1	TRBJ2-7
CAWSVLQWTSGGYNEQFF	TGTGCCTGGAGTGTACTGCAATGGACTAGCGGGGGATACAATGAGCAGTTCTTC	many	TRBD2	TRBV30	TRBJ2-1
CASSLSGNYGYTF	TGTGCCAGCAGCTTGTCAGGAAACTATGGCTACACCTTC	many	-	TRBV13	TRBJ1-2
CASSHTAGGPETQYF	TGTGCCAGCAGCCACACAGCGGGGGGGCCAGAGACCCAGTACTTC	many	TRBD2	TRBV3-1	TRBJ2-5
CASSIHTQPQHF	TGTGCCAGTAGTATACACACACAGCCCCAGCATTTT	many	-	TRBV19	TRBJ1-5
CDSSIGTGSGQPQHF	TGTGACAGTAGTATTGGGACAGGGAGTGGGCAGCCCCAGCATTTT	-	TRBD1	TRBV19	TRBJ1-5
CASSLAGGTEAFF	TGTGCCAGCAGCCTGGCCGGGGGGACTGAAGCTTTCTTT	medium-sized	-	TRBV12-3/TRBV12-4	TRBJ1-1
CASSATGTAYEQYF	TGTGCCAGCAGCGCCACCGGGACAGCCTACGAGCAGTACTTC	many	TRBD1	TRBV9	TRBJ2-7
CASSYRVAANTEAFF	TGTGCCAGCAGTTACAGGGTGGCGGCGAACACTGAAGCTTTCTTT	-	-	TRBV6-2/TRBV6-3	TRBJ1-1
CSAPTQNIQYF	TGCAGTGCTCCGACCCAAAACATTCAGTACTTC	many	-	TRBV20-1	TRBJ2-4
CAWRRDGAGAFF	TGTGCCTGGAGGAGGGATGGGGCGGGAGCTTTCTTT	few	-	TRBV30	TRBJ1-1
CSVERQGARGYTF	TGCAGCGTTGAAAGACAGGGGGCGCGTGGCTACACCTTC	many	TRBD1	TRBV29-1	TRBJ1-2
CASSTRGQTNTGELFF	TGTGCCAGCAGCACCCGCGGACAGACGAACACCGGGGAGCTGTTTTTT	few	-	TRBV5-4	TRBJ2-2
CASSGIVHSGYNEQFF	TGTGCCAGCAGCGGTATCGTACATTCAGGCTACAATGAGCAGTTCTTC	many	-	TRBV5-5	TRBJ2-1
CSFESGGIQETQYF	TGCAGTTTTGAAAGCGGGGGAATACAAGAGACCCAGTACTTC	few	TRBD2	TRBV20-1	TRBJ2-5